These 5 T cell receptor beta chains originate from one sample sequenced in a study of T cell responses to AZD1222 COVID-19 vaccine. Only in-frame clones appear in the TCRdb table, and some are missing; sequencing was by immunoSEQ multiplex PCR. The table has 100,000 to 120,000 clones, around nine tenths seen once. This sample comprised peripheral blood, obtained 28 days after the second AZD1222 dose. The receptors come from an adult who received the AZD1222 COVID-19 vaccine.

The rearrangement uses TRBV6-5 and TRBJ2-2, with D hard to call. The CDR3 loop spans 16 amino acids. V gave up 2 bases and J gave up 2 bases, with 12 bases separating them. Per germline, CDR1 MNHEY and CDR2 SVGAGI. CDR3 DNA: TGTGCCAGCAGTTACCAAGGGAACCTTAACACCGGGGAGCTGTTTTTT. It specifies CASSYQGNLNTGELFF.

This chain joins TRBV6-2 or TRBV6-3 and TRBJ1-2; unclear D gene. V was pared by 5 bases and J by 3 bases, with 13 bases between. The CDR3 runs 14 residues. Germline V gene sequence: CDR1 MNHEY, CDR2 SVGEGT. The CDR3 DNA reads TGTGCCAGCAGTCGGAACAGTGAATACTATGGCTACACCTTC. It translates to CASSRNSEYYGYTF.

This sequence joins TRBV15 and TRBJ1-2; D gene unclear. This CDR3 is built from 12 residues. The ends were cut back, 3 bases at V and 8 bases at J, with 10 bases in the middle. Germline CDR1 reads LNHNV; CDR2 reads YYDKDF (reference sequence). CDR3: CATSSAQVGYTF. The CDR3 DNA sequence: TGTGCCACCAGCAGCGCTCAGGTGGGCTACACCTTC.

The chain uses TRBV18 and TRBJ1-1, with 11 bases fitting TRBD1. The V gene's germline CDR1 is KGHSH and CDR2 LQKENI. Germline trimming cut 2 bases from V and 4 bases from J; bases unmatched to any gene: 3. The CDR3 covers 15 residues. The CDR3 nucleotides are TGTGCCAGCTCACCAACCGGGACAGGGGGCACTGAAGCTTTCTTT. Translation: CASSPTGTGGTEAFF.

The chain combines TRBV19 with TRBJ2-4; D is possibly TRBD2 (7 bases). Germline CDR1 LNHDA, CDR2 SQIVND (reference sequence). Trimming took 1 base from V and 12 from J, leaving 22 bases between them. CDR3 length: 16 residues. CDR3 region: CASSIASGTYSGGQYF. DNA for the CDR3: TGTGCCAGTAGTATAGCCAGCGGGACATACTCGGGAGGTCAGTACTTC.